This record concerns one T cell receptor beta chain sequence. The antigen remains unidentified. Assay used: immunoSEQ multiplex PCR; TCRdb lists only in-frame clones, some missing. The table shows 100,000 to 150,000 clones, with about 88% occurring only once. V gave up 0 bases and J gave up 7 bases, with 15 bases separating them. Looked up from germline, CDR1 is MNHEY and CDR2 is SVGAGI. The CDR3 has 15 residues. The sample is drawn from a study of cytomegalovirus exposure and HLA in healthy donors. General observations from the study: Generally TCR sequences proved uncommon, though certain public TCRs appeared in numerous donors. TCR beta chains numbering some 150 were designated cytomegalovirus-associated. Published work reported that the classifier diagnosed cytomegalovirus status with high specificity and sensitivity.

Sequencing was carried out using PBMCs. This rearrangement joins TRBV6-5 to TRBJ1-2, with D perhaps TRBD1 (5 bases). The sequence came from a woman aged 18 to 35 in good health and CMV-seronegative. CDR3 amino acids: CASSYSQGGVFGYTF. The CDR3 bases are TGTGCCAGCAGTTACTCGCAGGGTGGGGTCTTTGGCTACACCTTC.